The 30 T cell receptor beta chains below come from one sample, sequenced in a study of blood T cell repertoires in COVID-19. Libraries were prepared by immunoSEQ multiplex PCR; TCRdb keeps only in-frame clonotypes and omits some of them. The sample has 150,000 to 250,000 clones; 80% to 85% are singletons. What was sequenced was PBMCs or T cells enriched from blood (not recorded which). The receptor set was obtained from a man aged 40-55 years who had recovered from COVID-19.

The V call is TRBV5-6, the J call TRBJ1-2, with a weak D call TRBD1 (6 bases). Germline loops: CDR1 SGHDT, CDR2 YYEEEE. Trimming left V 4 bases short and J 8 bases short, with 12 bases between. The CDR3 totals 12 residues. CDR3 DNA sequence: TGTGCCAGCAGCCCCAGCCAGGGGGGCTACACCTTC. Amino acids: CASSPSQGGYTF.

The chain joins TRBV6-1 to TRBJ2-7; tentative D call: TRBD1 (6 bases). There are 12 residues in the CDR3. V was cut by 3 bases and J by 4 bases, with 7 bases left in between. Germline V gene sequence: CDR1 MNHNS, CDR2 SASEGT. The DNA for the CDR3 is TGTGCCAGCAGTGACGGACAGTACGAGCAGTACTTC. It encodes CASSDGQYEQYF.

The rearrangement uses TRBV11-1 and TRBJ2-1; the match to TRBD2 covers 7 bases. The CDR3 totals 15 residues. From germline, CDR1 is SGHAT and CDR2 FQDESV (reference sequence). The V and J ends lost 5 bases and 1 base, in that order; junction bases with no gene match: 5. CDR3 sequence reads: CASSLWEGSYNEQFF. As DNA, the CDR3 is TGTGCCAGCAGCCTCTGGGAGGGTTCCTACAATGAGCAGTTCTTC.

This clone appeared a single time. This chain joins TRBV9 and TRBJ1-5, with unresolved D. Germline lookup yields CDR1 SGDLS and CDR2 YYNGEE. The CDR3 extends over 15 amino acids. Trimming took 3 bases from V and 0 from J, leaving 10 bases between them. CDR3 in DNA: TGTGCCAGCAGCGAGGAGGGTTATAGCAATCAGCCCCAGCATTTT. Protein sequence: CASSEEGYSNQPQHF.

This rearrangement joins TRBV12-3 or TRBV12-4 to TRBJ2-7, with D possibly TRBD2 on 6 matching bases. The CDR3 has 12 amino acids. Between the trimmed V and J ends, which lost 6 bases and 1 base, there was a span of 7 bases. The CDR3 DNA follows: TGTGCCAGCAGCCGGGGGTCCTACGAGCAGTACTTC. Protein sequence: CASSRGSYEQYF.

Worth noting for this clone: The sample has other DNA sequences that encode this CDR3 too. This chain uses TRBV19 with TRBJ1-6; unclear D gene. V was pared by 5 bases and J by 4 bases, with 15 bases between. The length of the CDR3 is 16 residues. CDR1 and CDR2 from the germline V gene are LNHDA and SQIVND (reference sequence). CDR3 in DNA: TGTGCCAGTAGTCTAACCGGGATCACATATAATTCACCCCTCCACTTT. Translated: CASSLTGITYNSPLHF.

The gene calls are TRBV28 and TRBJ2-1, with TRBD1 matching 9 bases. The junction had 9 bases not matched to a gene; V was cut back by 5 bases and J by 4 bases. The germline V gene has CDR1 MDHEN and CDR2 SYDVKM. This CDR3 is 16 amino acids long. The CDR3: CASSPQQGARYNEQFF. CDR3 bases: TGTGCCAGCAGTCCTCAACAGGGGGCGCGGTACAATGAGCAGTTCTTC.

The chain employs TRBV19 and TRBJ2-2; no definite D call. The V gene lost 7 bases and the J gene lost 1 base, with 7 bases spanning the gap. Per germline, CDR1 LNHDA and CDR2 SQIVND (reference sequence). This CDR3 has 13 residues. In DNA form, the CDR3 reads TGTGCCAGTACTCCACTGAACACCGGGGAGCTGTTTTTT. It yields the protein CASTPLNTGELFF.

The V gene is TRBV9, the J gene TRBJ1-1; D may be TRBD1 (5 bases). The CDR3 contains 14 residues. CDR1 and CDR2 (germline): SGDLS, YYNGEE. Trimming left V 5 bases short and J 1 base short, with 12 bases between. The DNA of the CDR3 is TGTGCCAGCAGTGCCGGCCAGGGGAACACTGAAGCTTTCTTT. This translates into CASSAGQGNTEAFF. Looking up the rest from reference TRBV9 and TRBJ1-1 gives the full variable domain: DSGVTQTPKHLITATGQRVTLRCSPRSGDLSVYWYQQSLDQGLQFLIQYYNGEERAKGNILERFSAQQFPDLHSELNLSSLELGDSALYFCASSAGQGNTEAFFGQGTRLTVV.

V gene TRBV18 combines with J gene TRBJ2-7; TRBD1 matches at 9 bases. The CDR3 covers 16 residues. Trimming took 3 bases from V and 9 from J; bases not matched to a gene: 15. Germline-derived CDR1 and CDR2 are KGHSH and LQKENI. The CDR3 reads CASSPQSKDRGLAQYF. The CDR3 region has the DNA TGTGCCAGCTCACCCCAATCTAAGGACAGGGGCTTAGCGCAGTACTTC.

This rearrangement joins TRBV9 to TRBJ2-5; D is possibly TRBD1 (5 bases). Trimming took 0 bases from V and 5 from J, leaving 14 bases between them. The CDR3 is 15 amino acids. Germline lookup yields CDR1 SGDLS and CDR2 YYNGEE. The CDR3: CASSVVRGPGETQYF. CDR3 coding DNA: TGTGCCAGCAGCGTAGTTAGGGGCCCCGGGGAGACCCAGTACTTC.

The chain links TRBV3-1 (or the pseudogene TRBV3-2) to TRBJ2-5; TRBD1 might be the D (6 bases). Trimming stripped 0 bases from V and 6 bases from J, with 14 bases between. CDR1 is LGHDT and CDR2 is YNNKEL in the germline V gene (reference sequence). The CDR3 length is 15 residues. The CDR3 is CASSQDRGRKKTQYF. CDR3 bases: TGTGCCAGCAGCCAAGATAGGGGGAGAAAAAAGACCCAGTACTTC.

The rearrangement uses TRBV7-2 and TRBJ2-1; tentative D call: TRBD2 (7 bases). Between the trimmed V and J ends, which lost 6 bases and 7 bases, there was a span of 16 bases. The CDR3 runs 14 residues. Germline V CDR1 and CDR2: SGHTA, FQGNSA. DNA for the CDR3: TGTGCCAGCAGTCTCAACGGGGGGCCGAATGAGCAGTTCTTC. Its translation: CASSLNGGPNEQFF.

This clone appeared a single time. The rearrangement links TRBV20-1 to TRBJ1-2, with 9 bases lining up with TRBD1. After removal of 7 bases from V and 8 bases from J, the junction contained 2 bases not matched to a gene. Germline loops: CDR1 DFQATT, CDR2 SNEGSKA (reference sequence). The CDR3 loop spans 10 amino acids. CDR3 sequence: CSGDREGYTF. CDR3 in DNA: TGCAGTGGGGACAGGGAGGGCTACACCTTC.

The genes are TRBV30 and TRBJ2-5; 7 positions match TRBD1. CDR1 is GTSNPN, CDR2 SVGIG, per germline (reference sequence). CDR3 size: 15 residues. Unmatched junction bases numbered 9, after V lost 3 bases and J lost 2 bases. The CDR3 region is CAWRSGQASQETQYF. CDR3 coding DNA: TGTGCCTGGAGAAGTGGACAGGCTAGTCAAGAGACCCAGTACTTC.

V and J are TRBV5-1 and TRBJ2-7; D is uncertain. Germline lookup yields CDR1 SGHRS and CDR2 YFSETQ. CDR3 length: 13 residues. Trimming removed 0 bases from V and 4 bases from J, with 8 bases in between. DNA for the CDR3: TGCGCCAGCAGCTTGGGATCCGGGTACGAGCAGTACTTC. Protein sequence: CASSLGSGYEQYF.

The chain carries TRBV4-2 and TRBJ1-6; D is unresolved. Germline V gene lookup returns CDR1 LGHNA and CDR2 YNFKEQ. The CDR3 totals 15 residues. Trimming cost V 1 base and J 11 bases, with 15 bases left between them. CDR3 coding DNA: TGTGCCAGCAGCCAAGCCGAGGGAGGTGGGGCACCCCTCCACTTT. The encoded protein is CASSQAEGGGAPLHF.

J is TRBJ2-1 and V is TRBV7-9; 9 bases line up with TRBD2. The CDR3 runs to 15 residues. Unmatched junction bases numbered 4, after V lost 1 base and J lost 6 bases. The germline gives CDR1 SEHNR, CDR2 FQNEAQ (reference sequence). The CDR3 region has the DNA TGTGCCAGCAGCTTAGGACTAGCGGAAGTCAATGAGCAGTTCTTC. This translates into CASSLGLAEVNEQFF.

The chain has TRBV4-3 and TRBJ1-1, with 9 bases identical to TRBD1. Germline-derived CDR1 and CDR2 are LGHNA and YSLEER. This CDR3 has 15 amino acids. V lost 1 base and J lost 4; bases outside the gene matches: 4. Here the CDR3 reads CASSQVGQGGTEAFF. The CDR3 DNA is TGCGCCAGCAGCCAAGTGGGACAGGGCGGCACTGAAGCTTTCTTT.

This clone was found a few times. V is TRBV18 and J is TRBJ1-2, with D possibly matching TRBD1 (5 bases). Deletions cut 5 bases from V and 1 base from J, with 20 bases between. This CDR3 has 17 residues. Germline V gene sequence: CDR1 KGHSH, CDR2 LQKENI. The CDR3 is CASSTPTDISINYGYTF. In nucleotides, the CDR3 is TGTGCCAGCTCAACTCCGACAGACATCTCTATTAACTATGGCTACACCTTC.

This clone was seen just once. The genes are TRBV5-4 and TRBJ1-2; D call uncertain. The V gene lost 1 base and the J gene lost 7 bases, with 8 bases spanning the gap. The CDR3 totals 12 residues. Germline-derived CDR1 and CDR2 are SGHNT and YYREEE (reference sequence). CDR3 region: CASSLQDIGYTF. CDR3 coding DNA: TGTGCCAGCAGCTTGCAGGATATTGGCTACACCTTC.

The chain links TRBV5-1 to TRBJ1-3; no clear D gene. The germline V and J ends were trimmed by 0 bases and 4 bases, with 20 bases remaining between them. Germline values: CDR1 SGHRS, CDR2 YFSETQ. The CDR3 runs 18 residues. This CDR3 is CASSLGILTSGPGNTIYF. Here the CDR3 DNA reads TGCGCCAGCAGCTTGGGAATACTTACTTCGGGTCCAGGAAACACCATATATTTT.

V usage is TRBV18 and J usage is TRBJ1-6; 9 nucleotides agree with TRBD1. V shed 3 bases and J 7 bases; nucleotides not matched to a gene: 4. The CDR3 spans 15 residues. Germline CDR1 reads KGHSH; CDR2 reads LQKENI. The CDR3 sequence: CASSPGTGWNSPLHF. The CDR3 bases are TGTGCCAGCTCACCTGGGACAGGGTGGAATTCACCCCTCCACTTT.

The rearrangement uses TRBV18 and TRBJ2-7, with D perhaps matching TRBD2 (5 bases). The V end lost 4 bases, the J end lost 5 bases, and 12 bases lay between the germline ends. CDR1 and CDR2 (germline): KGHSH, LQKENI. CDR3 length: 13 amino acids. CDR3 in amino acids: CASSQGLVNEQYF. Written as DNA, the CDR3 is TGTGCCAGCTCACAAGGACTCGTCAACGAGCAGTACTTC.

This clone has only one observation. The chain carries TRBV3-1 (or the pseudogene TRBV3-2) and TRBJ1-3, with 8 bases matching TRBD1. Looked up from germline, CDR1 is LGHDT and CDR2 is YNNKEL (reference sequence). The CDR3 runs to 15 residues. The ends lost 2 bases at V and 4 bases at J; junction bases unmatched: 4. The CDR3 region is CASSQTTGAGNTIYF. In DNA, the CDR3 is TGTGCCAGCAGCCAAACGACAGGGGCAGGAAACACCATATATTTT.

This chain connects TRBV12-3 or TRBV12-4 to TRBJ2-2; D is unclear. V dropped 7 bases and J dropped 8 bases, with 8 bases sitting between them. The CDR3 has 11 residues. CDR3 region: CASKASGELFF. The CDR3 DNA sequence: TGTGCCAGCAAAGCGTCGGGGGAGCTGTTTTTT.

The rearrangement links TRBV5-1 to TRBJ1-1; TRBD1 agrees at 7 bases. J was trimmed by 8 bases and V by 4 bases; bases with no gene match: 17. This CDR3 is built from 16 residues. The V gene's germline CDR1 is SGHRS and CDR2 YFSETQ. Written as DNA, the CDR3 is TGCGCCAGCAGCAGTGGACAGGCCCTACTCAACAGAGAAGCTTTCTTT. Protein product: CASSSGQALLNREAFF.

The chain couples TRBV21-1 to TRBJ1-3. TRBV21-1 is a pseudogene segment. The CDR3 length is 16 residues. As DNA, the CDR3 is TGTGCCAGCAGCAAAAGACCGGGGGGCCCTGGAAACACCATATATTTT. Its protein product is CASSKRPGGPGNTIYF.

This chain links TRBV11-3 with TRBJ2-7; TRBD2 is a possible D gene (5 bases). The CDR3 spans 15 residues. Trimming shortened V by 3 bases and J by 3 bases, and 15 bases separated the two germline ends. CDR1 is SGHNT, CDR2 YENEEA, per germline. CDR3 sequence (DNA): TGTGCCAGCAGCTTGACTGCCGCCGGGGACTACGAGCAGTACTTC. Its protein is CASSLTAAGDYEQYF.

J is TRBJ2-7 and V is TRBV30; TRBD1 matches at 8 bases. The germline CDR1 and CDR2 sequences are GTSNPN and SVGIG (reference sequence). The CDR3 consists of 14 residues. Trimming cost V 1 base and J 7 bases; bases outside gene matches: 9. For the CDR3, the DNA is TGTGCCTGGAGTGCAGGACAGGGATCCGGTGAGCAGTACTTC. It is translated as CAWSAGQGSGEQYF.